This T cell receptor beta chain derives from a study of monozygotic twins with inflammatory bowel disease. Study-wide results and caveats: The existence of one strong signal or clonotype linked to IBD lacked support. By inverse Simpson index, TCRbeta diversity was lower in IBD patients than in healthy co-twins.

The CDR3 is 18 residues long. CDR1 is SGHAT, CDR2 FQDESV, per germline (reference sequence). For this clonotype: Its antigen is not identified.

Molecular identifiers with 6-nucleotide sample barcodes were added during cDNA synthesis via template switching. Researchers put TCRalpha and TCRbeta cDNA through two nested PCRs lasting 16 and 9 cycles. TCRdb reanalyzed the 5' RACE reads, giving one entry per CDR3 protein sequence and no DNA. In all, the sample yields hundreds of thousands of distinct CDR3 sequences. The source material was blood. The TCR sequence derives from a human donor with ulcerative colitis or Crohn's disease, or a healthy co-twin of an affected twin (not recorded which). The chain joins TRBV11-1 to TRBJ2-2; TCRdb lists TRBD1, though no DNA is available to test this call. The CDR3 here is CASSQSFYRTANTGELFF. Filled out from reference TRBV11-1 and TRBJ2-2, the complete variable domain reads EAEVAQSPRYKITEKSQAVAFWCDPISGHATLYWYRQILGQGPELLVQFQDESVVDDSQLPKDRFSAERLKGVDSTLKIQPAELGDSAMYLCASSQSFYRTANTGELFFGEGSRLTVL.